The next 25 T cell receptor beta chains were all read from a single sample in a study of glioma-infiltrating T cells. The iRepertoire nested amplicon-rescue multiplex PCR amplified TCR alpha and beta CDR3s from RNA. One entry per CDR3 protein results from TCRdb running MiXCR on the multiplex PCR reads. The top ten hold 15% to 25% of the sample, which has around 140,000 distinct CDR3 sequences, about two fifths seen once. Sequencing was carried out using glioma tissue, nonneoplastic brain tissue, or PBMCs (not recorded which). These receptor sequences come from a human donor with low-grade glioma or glioblastoma, undergoing nonglioma brain surgery, or in good health (not recorded which).

This clonotype was detected many times. The chain uses TRBV2 and TRBJ2-7; no reliable D call. There are 11 residues in the CDR3. Germline values: CDR1 SNHLY, CDR2 FYNNEI. V was cut by 5 bases and J by 5 bases, with 7 bases left in between. The CDR3 bases are TGTGCCAGCAGTCAGTCGGACGAGCAGTACTTC. The encoded protein is CASSQSDEQYF.

This clonotype has only a few counts. The chain recombines TRBV6-2 or TRBV6-3 with TRBJ1-2; D gene unclear. V lost 6 bases and J 3 bases, leaving 17 bases between the germline ends. Germline V gives CDR1 MNHEY, CDR2 SVGEGT. The CDR3 extends over 15 amino acids. CDR3 loop: CASSYPLGVDYGYTF. CDR3 coding DNA: TGTGCCAGCAGCTACCCACTCGGAGTTGACTATGGCTACACCTTC.

This clonotype was counted a few times. The chain joins TRBV27 to TRBJ1-1; tentatively, D is TRBD1 (5 bases). CDR3 length: 14 amino acids. The germline gives CDR1 MNHEY, CDR2 SMNVEV (reference sequence). V shed 0 bases and J shed 8 bases, with 13 bases lying between them. In DNA form, the CDR3 reads TGTGCCAGCAGTTTATCAACATCGGGACGGGAAGCTTTCTTT. Translating it yields CASSLSTSGREAFF.

The chain carries TRBV10-3 and TRBJ1-2; D not certain. The CDR3 has 9 amino acids. Germline lookup yields CDR1 ENHRY and CDR2 SYGVKD. V lost 3 bases to trimming and J lost 7 bases, with 0 bases between them. The CDR3 sequence is CAISDGYTF. The CDR3 DNA sequence: TGTGCCATCAGTGATGGCTACACCTTC.

V is TRBV5-1 and J is TRBJ1-2; 7 nucleotides align to TRBD1. The length of the CDR3 is 15 residues. The germline V gene has CDR1 SGHRS and CDR2 YFSETQ. Losses at the gene ends were 3 bases for V and 4 bases for J; bases not matched to a gene: 9. The CDR3, as DNA: TGCGCCAGCAGCTCTGGATCGGGACAGTCCTATGGCTACACCTTC. Encoded protein: CASSSGSGQSYGYTF.

The chain couples TRBV7-2 to TRBJ2-7; D is unresolved. V shed 3 bases and J shed 2 bases, with 14 bases lying between them. The CDR3 covers 15 residues. From germline, CDR1 is SGHTA and CDR2 FQGNSA. CDR3 residues: CASSFTSTDPYEQYF. The CDR3 bases are TGTGCCAGCAGCTTTACATCGACCGACCCCTACGAGCAGTACTTC.

Remarks on this clonotype: One junction end disagrees with the germline gene, perhaps due to a read error. This chain uses TRBV20-1 with TRBJ2-7; D may be TRBD1 or TRBD2 (6 bases each). CDR1 and CDR2 (germline): DFQATT, SNEGSKA (reference sequence). The CDR3 totals 13 residues. Written as DNA, the CDR3 is TGCAGCGCTAGGAGGGGGAGCTCCTACGAGCAGTACTTC. Translated, it gives CSARRGSSYEQYF.

The chain couples TRBV7-9 to TRBJ2-1; D is unresolved. Germline lookup yields CDR1 SEHNR and CDR2 FQNEAQ (reference sequence). The ends were cut back, 0 bases at V and 5 bases at J, with 11 bases in the middle. The CDR3 totals 15 residues. The CDR3 protein is CASSLAAPLNNEQFF. CDR3 DNA sequence: TGTGCCAGCAGCTTAGCTGCACCTCTTAACAATGAGCAGTTCTTC.

Ten or more counts support this clonotype. The chain couples TRBV6-2 or TRBV6-3 to TRBJ2-5, with D maybe TRBD1 (5 bases). Germline V gene data show CDR1 as MNHEY and CDR2 as SVGEGT. The CDR3 length is 15 residues. Trimming took off 1 base at V and 4 bases at J, with 13 bases between the two ends. DNA for the CDR3: TGTGCCAGCAGTTACTACAGGATCCGAGGAGAGACCCAGTACTTC. Its protein is CASSYYRIRGETQYF.

The chain recombines TRBV11-2 with TRBJ1-3; TRBD1 might be the D (5 bases). V was cut by 1 base and J by 7 bases, with 8 bases left in between. CDR1 is SGHAT, CDR2 FQNNGV, per germline. CDR3 size: 13 residues. CDR3 loop: CASSLGGTNTIYF. CDR3 nucleotide sequence: TGTGCCAGCAGCTTAGGGGGGACGAACACCATATATTTT.

This clonotype has a handful of counts. A single base separates this from a much larger clone, so it may be a read error. The chain recombines TRBV7-2 with TRBJ2-5; possibly TRBD2 for D (5 bases). The CDR3 sequence is 12 residues long. Germline V gives CDR1 SGHTA, CDR2 FQGNSA. CDR3 DNA sequence: TGTGCCCGCAGCCTAGCCGGGGAGACCCAGTACTTC. Translated: CARSLAGETQYF.

The rearrangement links TRBV12-3 or TRBV12-4 to TRBJ1-2, with D perhaps matching TRBD1 (6 bases). V lost 6 bases, J lost 4 bases, and 15 bases lay in between. CDR3 length equals 14 residues. The CDR3 here is CASSLLQGSYGYTF. Written as DNA, the CDR3 is TGTGCCAGCAGCCTACTACAGGGTTCCTATGGCTACACCTTC.

The chain links TRBV10-3 to TRBJ1-2; TRBD1 is a possible D gene (6 bases). This CDR3 region has 11 residues. The V and J ends lost 7 bases and 6 bases respectively, with 9 bases between them. Germline V CDR1 and CDR2: ENHRY, SYGVKD. CDR3 bases: TGTGCCATCACAGCAGGGGATGGCTACACCTTC. Translating it yields CAITAGDGYTF.

The chain employs TRBV28 and TRBJ1-5; D unclear. V was pared by 5 bases and J by 0 bases, with 8 bases between. CDR1 and CDR2 (germline): MDHEN, SYDVKM. This CDR3 is built from 14 residues. The CDR3 region is CASSTGRSNQPQHF. CDR3 nucleotide sequence: TGTGCCAGCAGTACGGGCCGTAGCAATCAGCCCCAGCATTTT.

V usage is TRBV12-3 or TRBV12-4 and J usage is TRBJ1-6; 8 positions agree with TRBD1. The CDR3 has 15 amino acids. The ends lost 5 bases at V and 7 bases at J; junction bases unmatched: 7. The DNA for the CDR3 is TGTGCCAGCAGTGCCCAGGGGGCGGAAAATTCACCCCTCCACTTT. It yields the protein CASSAQGAENSPLHF.

This clonotype was counted a few times. The rearrangement links TRBV6-1 to TRBJ2-7, with TRBD1 matching over 7 bases. The trim removed 5 bases at V and 4 bases at J, leaving 11 bases unmatched. CDR3 size: 15 residues. Germline-derived CDR1 and CDR2 are MNHNS and SASEGT. The CDR3 DNA is TGTGCCAGCAGTTCGGACAGGCCGACCGCTTACGAGCAGTACTTC. It is translated as CASSSDRPTAYEQYF.

This clonotype was seen a handful of times. The J gene is TRBJ1-5, the V gene TRBV6-1; D gene unclear. This CDR3 has 15 residues. V was cut by 5 bases and J by 6 bases, with 17 bases left in between. Germline CDR1 MNHNS, CDR2 SASEGT. This CDR3 is CASSPPAYGGQPQHF. Here the CDR3 DNA reads TGTGCCAGCAGTCCCCCGGCGTACGGCGGTCAGCCCCAGCATTTT.

The table lists this clonotype with a few counts. This chain uses TRBV27 with TRBJ1-5; D is undetermined. The V end lost 5 bases, the J end lost 0 bases, and 5 bases lay between the germline ends. This CDR3 is built from 13 residues. Germline CDR1 reads MNHEY; CDR2 reads SMNVEV (reference sequence). CDR3: CASSTRSNQPQHF. In DNA form, the CDR3 reads TGTGCCAGCAGTACCCGTAGCAATCAGCCCCAGCATTTT.

The genes are TRBV6-1 and TRBJ2-5, with 7 bases that match TRBD2. V lost 2 bases to trimming and J lost 6 bases; unmatched junction nucleotides: 3. This CDR3 comprises 13 residues. Germline loops: CDR1 MNHNS, CDR2 SASEGT. DNA of the CDR3: TGTGCCAGCAGTGAACGGGGGGTGAAGACCCAGTACTTC. This translates into CASSERGVKTQYF.

The genes are TRBV4-1 and TRBJ2-3, with 7 bases fitting TRBD1. Unmatched junction bases numbered 7, after V lost 3 bases and J lost 1 base. Germline values: CDR1 MGHRA, CDR2 YSYEKL. CDR3 length: 16 amino acids. The CDR3 nucleotides read TGCGCCAGCAGCCACCCTCCGGGACAGCGCACAGATACGCAGTATTTT. This sequence encodes CASSHPPGQRTDTQYF.

This clonotype appeared a few times. The gene calls are TRBV6-2 or TRBV6-3 and TRBJ1-2; 8 nucleotides line up with TRBD1. V shed 6 bases, J shed 5 bases, and the junction held 11 bases outside the gene matches. This CDR3 region has 15 residues. Germline loops: CDR1 MNHEY, CDR2 SVGEGT. Here the CDR3 DNA reads TGTGCCAGCAGAATAACGGGACAGGCTTTTTATGGCTACACCTTC. Translating it yields CASRITGQAFYGYTF.

Points on this clonotype: A read error may produce the germline difference seen at one junction end. The chain employs TRBV20-1 and TRBJ2-5; D is ambiguous. CDR1 is DFQATT and CDR2 is SNEGSKA in the germline V gene (reference sequence). This CDR3 region has 14 residues. The CDR3 coding sequence is TGCAGTGCTAGAGACAGATTGTACCAAGAGGCCCAGTACTTC. It translates to CSARDRLYQEAQYF.

The rearrangement joins TRBV28 to TRBJ1-2; D is unresolved. V lost 8 bases and J lost 4, with 14 bases in between. CDR1 MDHEN and CDR2 SYDVKM come from the germline V gene. The CDR3 runs 13 residues. This chain's CDR3 is CASSGTGLYGYTF. As DNA, the CDR3 is TGTGCCAGCTCGGGCACGGGTCTCTATGGCTACACCTTC.

V is TRBV6-2 or TRBV6-3 and J is TRBJ2-5; D is uncertain. The CDR3 contains 12 residues. Trimming cost V 2 bases and J 6 bases, with 7 bases left between them. Germline lookup yields CDR1 MNHEY and CDR2 SVGEGT. CDR3 residues: CASSYVSQTQYF. In DNA form, the CDR3 reads TGTGCCAGCAGTTACGTCAGTCAGACCCAGTACTTC.

This clonotype showed up just a few times. The chain recombines TRBV27 with TRBJ2-7; no clear D gene. Germline CDR1 reads MNHEY; CDR2 reads SMNVEV (reference sequence). The CDR3 spans 13 residues. The V end was cut by 3 bases, the J end by 3 bases, with 9 bases between. The CDR3 DNA is TGTGCCAGCAGTTTGGGGTTCAACTACGAGCAGTACTTC. Encoded protein: CASSLGFNYEQYF.